The sequence of this T cell receptor beta chain was determined in a study of monozygotic twins with inflammatory bowel disease. Study conclusions and caveats: There was no support for any single strong signal or clonotype associated with IBD.

TCRdb reworked the 5' RACE reads into one entry per CDR3 protein, no DNA. The sample has more than 95,000 distinct CDR3 sequences. The CDR3 spans 16 residues. Per germline, CDR1 LNHNV and CDR2 YYDKDF (reference sequence). In regard to this clonotype: Its antigen is currently unknown.

The TCR was taken from a human donor with ulcerative colitis or Crohn's disease, or a healthy co-twin of an affected twin (not recorded which). This sequence joins TRBV15 and TRBJ2-3; the D call of TRBD1 rests on TCRdb alone, since no DNA is present to check it. Sequencing used blood. The CDR3: CATSRGDRIGRDTQYF. Using reference TRBV15 and TRBJ2-3 for the parts outside the CDR3, the full variable domain is DAMVIQNPRYQVTQFGKPVTLSCSQTLNHNVMYWYQQKSSQAPKLLFHYYDKDFNNEADTPDNFQSRRPNTSFCFLDIRSPGLGDTAMYLCATSRGDRIGRDTQYFGPGTRLTVL.